This entry is about one T cell receptor beta chain. The data derive from a study of blood T cell repertoires in COVID-19. On the study more broadly: Sources were T cells, B-cell-depleted T cells, or PBMCs; the material itself was cDNA or gDNA.

V was cut by 4 bases and J by 8 bases, with 12 bases left in between. The CDR3 is made up of 13 amino acids. From germline, CDR1 is MGHRA and CDR2 YSYEKL. TCRdb's table, derived via immunoSEQ multiplex PCR, lists solely in-frame clones and lacks some. The sample comprises 300,000 to 400,000 clones, approximately 86% of which are singletons, and more than 7.5% rests with the top ten. Those enrolled in Seattle joined during active infection and were followed longitudinally afterward. The chain combines TRBV4-1 with TRBJ2-1, with D unclear. This clonotype was obtained from a man aged 25-40 years with COVID-19, enrolled during active disease. The sample consisted of peripheral blood. For the CDR3, the DNA is TGCGCCAGCAGCCGACGACATTTAGATGAGCAGTTCTTC. This gives the protein CASSRRHLDEQFF.